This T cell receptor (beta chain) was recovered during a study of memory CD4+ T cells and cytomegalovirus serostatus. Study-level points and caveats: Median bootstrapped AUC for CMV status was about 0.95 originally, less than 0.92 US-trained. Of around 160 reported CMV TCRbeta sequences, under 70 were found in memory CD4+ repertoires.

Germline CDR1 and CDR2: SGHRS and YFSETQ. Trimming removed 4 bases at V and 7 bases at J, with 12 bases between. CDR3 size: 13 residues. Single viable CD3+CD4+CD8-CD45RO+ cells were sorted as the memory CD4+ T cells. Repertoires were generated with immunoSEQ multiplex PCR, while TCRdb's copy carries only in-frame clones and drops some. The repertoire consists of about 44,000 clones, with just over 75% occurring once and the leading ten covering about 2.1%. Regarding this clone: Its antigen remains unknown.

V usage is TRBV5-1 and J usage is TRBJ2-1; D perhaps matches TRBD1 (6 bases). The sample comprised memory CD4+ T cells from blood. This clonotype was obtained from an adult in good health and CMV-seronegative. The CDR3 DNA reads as TGCGCCAGCAGCCCGGGGACATTAAATGAGCAGTTCTTC. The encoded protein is CASSPGTLNEQFF.